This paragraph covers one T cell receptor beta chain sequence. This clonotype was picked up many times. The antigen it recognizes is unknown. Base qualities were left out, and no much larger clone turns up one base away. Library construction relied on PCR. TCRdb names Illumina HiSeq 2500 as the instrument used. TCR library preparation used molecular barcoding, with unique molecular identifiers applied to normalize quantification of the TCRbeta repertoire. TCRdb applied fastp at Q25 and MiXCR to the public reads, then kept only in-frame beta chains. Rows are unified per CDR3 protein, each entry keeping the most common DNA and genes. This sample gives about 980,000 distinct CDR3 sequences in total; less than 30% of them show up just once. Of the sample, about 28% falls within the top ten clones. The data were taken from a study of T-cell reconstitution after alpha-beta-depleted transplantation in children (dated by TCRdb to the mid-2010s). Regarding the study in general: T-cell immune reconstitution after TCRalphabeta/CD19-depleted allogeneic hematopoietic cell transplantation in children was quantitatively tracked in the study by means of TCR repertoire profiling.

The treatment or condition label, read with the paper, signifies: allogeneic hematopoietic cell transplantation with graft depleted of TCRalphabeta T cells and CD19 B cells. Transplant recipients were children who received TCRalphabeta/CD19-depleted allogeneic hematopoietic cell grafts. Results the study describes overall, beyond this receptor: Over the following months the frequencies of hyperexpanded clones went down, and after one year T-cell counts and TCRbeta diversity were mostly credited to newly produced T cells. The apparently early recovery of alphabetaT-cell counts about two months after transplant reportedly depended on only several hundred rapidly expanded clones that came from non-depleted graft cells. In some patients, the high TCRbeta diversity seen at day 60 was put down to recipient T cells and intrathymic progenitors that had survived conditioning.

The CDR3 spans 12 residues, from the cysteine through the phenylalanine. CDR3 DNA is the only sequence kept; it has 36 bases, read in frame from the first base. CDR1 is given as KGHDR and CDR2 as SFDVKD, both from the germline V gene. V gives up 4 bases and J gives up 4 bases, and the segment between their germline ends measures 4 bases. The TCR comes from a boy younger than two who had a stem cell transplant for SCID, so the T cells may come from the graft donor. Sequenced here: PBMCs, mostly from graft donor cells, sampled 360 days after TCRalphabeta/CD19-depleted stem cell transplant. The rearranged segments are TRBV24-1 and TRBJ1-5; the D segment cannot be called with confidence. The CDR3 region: CATSEGNQPQHF. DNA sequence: TGTGCCACCAGTGAGGGGAATCAGCCCCAGCATTTT.